These 24 T cell receptor beta chains came from one sample sequenced in a study of radiation and T cells in renal cell carcinoma. Sample time point: blood 2 weeks post-SBRT. Treatment given: 15 Gy SBRT to primary tumor, nephrectomy 4 weeks later. TCRdb's table, derived via immunoSEQ multiplex PCR, lists solely in-frame clones and lacks some. The data show approximately 120,000 clones, about four fifths seen once. The source material was blood, sampled from a patient whose treatment included radiotherapy and nephrectomy. Every receptor here comes from a man aged 50 to 59 with renal cell carcinoma.

J is TRBJ2-7 and V is TRBV4-1; perhaps D is TRBD1 or TRBD2 (5 bases each). Germline V gives CDR1 MGHRA, CDR2 YSYEKL. The CDR3 length is 16 residues. The V and J ends lost 1 base and 6 bases respectively, with 19 bases between them. The CDR3: CASSQGRGGPAPEQYF. CDR3 bases: TGCGCCAGCAGCCAAGGACGGGGCGGCCCAGCCCCCGAGCAGTACTTC.

The rearrangement uses TRBV7-9 and TRBJ1-6; TRBD1 might be the D (5 bases). Germline V lookup: CDR1 SEHNR, CDR2 FQNEAQ (reference sequence). Trimming removed 5 bases at V and 12 bases at J, with 17 bases between. The CDR3 is made up of 14 amino acids. This CDR3 reads CASSRTDPRGPLHF. The CDR3 region has the DNA TGTGCCAGCAGCCGGACGGACCCTAGGGGACCCCTCCACTTT.

The V gene is TRBV12-5, the J gene TRBJ1-1; D is ambiguous. Germline loops: CDR1 LGHNT, CDR2 FRNRAP. This CDR3 region has 17 residues. V lost 4 bases to trimming and J lost 0 bases, with 18 bases between them. Here the CDR3 DNA reads TGTGCTAGTGGTTCATCAGCGTTTACAGTGGTGAACACTGAAGCTTTCTTT. This codes for CASGSSAFTVVNTEAFF.

This clone was seen once. Mismatch with germline at one junction end may stem from a read error. The chain recombines TRBV4-1 with TRBJ2-7; TRBD2 matches at 13 bases. The germline V gene has CDR1 MGHRA and CDR2 YSYEKL. CDR3 length: 14 residues. CDR3 in amino acids: CASSQDPLAGGPDF. In DNA, the CDR3 is TGCGCCAGCAGCCAAGATCCACTAGCGGGGGGGCCGGACTTC.

The chain is built from TRBV28 and TRBJ2-7; no definite D call. CDR3 size: 15 residues. Deletions cut 5 bases from V and 3 bases from J, with 17 bases between. Germline lookup yields CDR1 MDHEN and CDR2 SYDVKM. The CDR3, as DNA: TGTGCCAGCAGTACAGACCCGTTTTCAGTCTACGAGCAGTACTTC. It yields the protein CASSTDPFSVYEQYF. The full variable domain, in which reference TRBV28 and TRBJ2-7 provide the parts outside the CDR3, is DVKVTQSSRYLVKRTGEKVFLECVQDMDHENMFWYRQDPGLGLRLIYFSYDVKMKEKGDIPEGYSVSREKKERFSLILESASTNQTSMYLCASSTDPFSVYEQYFGPGTRLTVT.

This clone was seen more than once but under ten times. The chain couples TRBV5-4 to TRBJ2-7; TRBD1 agrees at 10 bases. The germline gives CDR1 SGHNT, CDR2 YYREEE (reference sequence). The J segment lost 4 bases and the V segment lost 4 bases, leaving 5 bases of the junction unmatched. This CDR3 is built from 14 residues. CDR3 sequence reads: CASSRQGARYEQYF. The CDR3 nucleotides are TGTGCCAGCAGCAGACAGGGGGCGCGGTACGAGCAGTACTTC.

The chain is built from TRBV5-1 and TRBJ2-7; weak D call: TRBD1 (6 bases). The CDR3 has 13 amino acids. The V gene lost 9 bases and the J gene lost 5 bases, with 18 bases spanning the gap. Germline V gene lookup returns CDR1 SGHRS and CDR2 YFSETQ. The CDR3 sequence is CATSGQGNDEQYF. Here the CDR3 DNA reads TGCGCCACCAGTGGTCAGGGGAACGACGAGCAGTACTTC. Using reference TRBV5-1 and TRBJ2-7 for the parts outside the CDR3, the full variable domain is KAGVTQTPRYLIKTRGQQVTLSCSPISGHRSVSWYQQTPGQGLQFLFEYFSETQRNKGNFPGRFSGRQFSNSRSEMNVSTLELGDSALYLCATSGQGNDEQYFGPGTRLTVT.

The CDR3 nucleotides read TGTGCCGGGACTAGGGTATCCTACGAGCAGTACTTC. Translating it yields CAGTRVSYEQYF. V is TRBV6-4 and J is TRBJ2-7, with 8 bases that match TRBD2. The V and J ends lost 11 bases and 1 base, in that order; junction bases with no gene match: 4. CDR1 and CDR2 from the germline V gene are MRHNA and SNTAGT. This CDR3 is built from 12 residues.

The genes are TRBV5-4 and TRBJ1-4; D call uncertain. Per germline, CDR1 SGHNT and CDR2 YYREEE (reference sequence). The CDR3 contains 16 residues. V was trimmed by 4 bases and J by 4 bases, leaving 17 bases between them. Written as DNA, the CDR3 is TGTGCCAGCAGCCCGGGAGGGCAGACGCATAATGAAAAACTGTTTTTT. This sequence encodes CASSPGGQTHNEKLFF.

The gene calls are TRBV10-3 and TRBJ2-6; D perhaps matches TRBD1 (5 bases). This CDR3 is 15 amino acids long. The V gene's germline CDR1 is ENHRY and CDR2 SYGVKD. V was clipped by 2 bases and J by 11 bases, with 16 bases between them. CDR3 in amino acids: CAISEAQGDVDVLTF. For the CDR3, the DNA is TGTGCCATCAGTGAGGCGCAGGGCGACGTGGACGTCCTGACTTTC.

The rearrangement joins TRBV6-6 to TRBJ1-2, with D possibly TRBD1 on 5 matching bases. V was shortened by 1 base and J by 7 bases, with 16 bases between the two germline ends. Germline V CDR1 and CDR2: MNHNY, SVGAGI (reference sequence). The CDR3 covers 15 residues. The CDR3 bases are TGTGCCAGCAGTTACTGGAAGAATTCCGGGGGTGGCTACACCTTC. This codes for CASSYWKNSGGGYTF.

This clone was detected once. The gene calls are TRBV5-1 and TRBJ2-1; 11 bases agree with TRBD2. In germline, CDR1 is SGHRS, CDR2 YFSETQ. There are 15 residues in the CDR3. V shed 4 bases, J shed 4 bases, and the junction held 4 bases outside the gene matches. CDR3: CASSPGTSGYNEQFF. Written as DNA, the CDR3 is TGCGCCAGCAGCCCCGGGACTAGCGGTTACAATGAGCAGTTCTTC.

The chain couples TRBV4-1 to TRBJ1-2, with TRBD1 identical over 7 bases. CDR3 length: 17 amino acids. Germline V lookup: CDR1 MGHRA, CDR2 YSYEKL. The J segment lost 8 bases and the V segment lost 1 base, leaving 16 bases of the junction unmatched. CDR3 region: CASSQVASPGQPWGYTF. CDR3 nucleotide sequence: TGCGCCAGCAGCCAAGTGGCTTCTCCGGGACAGCCGTGGGGCTACACCTTC.

The chain couples TRBV27 to TRBJ2-6, with D perhaps TRBD1 or TRBD2 (5 bases each). Germline V gene data show CDR1 as MNHEY and CDR2 as SMNVEV (reference sequence). The CDR3 has 18 residues. Between the trimmed V and J ends, which lost 7 bases and 0 bases, there was a span of 19 bases. The CDR3 sequence: CASTKGRGALSGANVLTF. Here the CDR3 DNA reads TGTGCCAGCACCAAGGGTAGGGGAGCCCTCTCTGGGGCCAACGTCCTGACTTTC.

This chain links TRBV6-5 with TRBJ1-4; possibly TRBD1 for D (5 bases). CDR3 size: 16 residues. The ends were cut back, 2 bases at V and 5 bases at J, with 15 bases in the middle. Looked up from germline, CDR1 is MNHEY and CDR2 is SVGAGI. The CDR3 nucleotides are TGTGCCAGCAGTTACGGGCACGGGGGGAGAAATGAAAAACTGTTTTTT. This translates into CASSYGHGGRNEKLFF.

The chain employs TRBV19 and TRBJ1-2; 7 bases agree with TRBD1. CDR3 length: 19 residues. Germline values: CDR1 LNHDA, CDR2 SQIVND (reference sequence). V was clipped by 4 bases and J by 4 bases; unmatched bases: 21. DNA of the CDR3: TGTGCCAGTAGTACCGATACAGGGGATTCCCTTTTCACGACCTATGGCTACACCTTC. Its protein is CASSTDTGDSLFTTYGYTF.

The CDR3 DNA follows: TGCGCCAGCAGCCCTGGTCAGCTCCTTGACGAGCAGTACTTC. This codes for CASSPGQLLDEQYF. The J gene is TRBJ2-7, the V gene TRBV5-1; D uncertain. V was pared by 4 bases and J by 5 bases, with 16 bases between. The CDR3 loop spans 14 amino acids. Germline lookup yields CDR1 SGHRS and CDR2 YFSETQ. The full variable domain, in which reference TRBV5-1 and TRBJ2-7 provide the parts outside the CDR3, is KAGVTQTPRYLIKTRGQQVTLSCSPISGHRSVSWYQQTPGQGLQFLFEYFSETQRNKGNFPGRFSGRQFSNSRSEMNVSTLELGDSALYLCASSPGQLLDEQYFGPGTRLTVT.

The sample holds a few counts of this clone. The rearrangement links TRBV11-2 to TRBJ2-3, with a tentative D call TRBD1 (5 bases). In germline, CDR1 is SGHAT, CDR2 FQNNGV. This CDR3 has 15 residues. V was cut by 3 bases and J by 2 bases, with 12 bases left in between. The CDR3 DNA reads TGTGCCAGCAGCTTTCAGGGCCTCTCCACAGATACGCAGTATTTT. Translated, it gives CASSFQGLSTDTQYF.

This clone was found a few times. V gene TRBV6-5 combines with J gene TRBJ1-1, with D perhaps matching TRBD1 (5 bases). Per the germline V gene, CDR1 is MNHEY and CDR2 is SVGAGI. Trimming pared 10 bases from V and 3 bases from J, leaving 12 bases between. This CDR3 comprises 12 residues. Here the CDR3 reads CATAGRHTEAFF. CDR3 nucleotide sequence: TGTGCCACTGCGGGGCGTCACACTGAAGCTTTCTTT.

V gene TRBV7-9 combines with J gene TRBJ1-1; TRBD1 aligns across 7 bases. The germline V gene encodes CDR1 SEHNR and CDR2 FQNEAQ (reference sequence). This CDR3 is 14 amino acids long. V shed 1 base and J 10 bases; nucleotides not matched to a gene: 9. The CDR3 is CASSLGTGPPVAFF. CDR3 nucleotide sequence: TGTGCCAGCAGCTTAGGGACAGGACCACCGGTAGCTTTCTTT.

The CDR3 loop is CASSLARPGWGEGTDTQYF. The CDR3 nucleotides are TGTGCCAGCAGCTTAGCCCGACCGGGATGGGGGGAAGGCACAGATACGCAGTATTTT. The chain joins TRBV7-2 to TRBJ2-3, with a possible D match to TRBD2 (6 bases). CDR3 length: 19 amino acids. V dropped 0 bases and J dropped 1 base, with 20 bases sitting between them. Germline V CDR1 and CDR2: SGHTA, FQGNSA.

This clone was found once. This chain links TRBV5-1 with TRBJ2-5; 8 nucleotides agree with TRBD2. This CDR3 has 15 residues. V gave up 4 bases and J gave up 3 bases; unmatched junction bases: 8. Germline V gene data show CDR1 as SGHRS and CDR2 as YFSETQ. The CDR3 here is CASSEGGTSEETQYF. CDR3 coding DNA: TGCGCCAGCAGCGAGGGGGGGACTAGTGAAGAGACCCAGTACTTC.

The rearrangement joins TRBV5-1 to TRBJ1-3; 10 bases map to TRBD1. This CDR3 contains 17 residues. Trimming removed 3 bases from V and 1 base from J; junction bases left unmatched: 7. Per the germline V gene, CDR1 is SGHRS and CDR2 is YFSETQ. The CDR3 DNA follows: TGCGCCAGCAGCTACGGGACAGGGGATTTATCTGGAAACACCATATATTTT. Translation gives CASSYGTGDLSGNTIYF.

This chain's CDR3 is CASGQGAIFGYTF. The DNA of the CDR3 is TGTGCCAGCGGGCAGGGGGCTATTTTCGGCTACACCTTC. The chain employs TRBV6-5 and TRBJ1-2; 8 bases map to TRBD1. Looked up from germline, CDR1 is MNHEY and CDR2 is SVGAGI. The CDR3 spans 13 residues. Losses at the gene ends were 8 bases for V and 8 bases for J; bases not matched to a gene: 10.